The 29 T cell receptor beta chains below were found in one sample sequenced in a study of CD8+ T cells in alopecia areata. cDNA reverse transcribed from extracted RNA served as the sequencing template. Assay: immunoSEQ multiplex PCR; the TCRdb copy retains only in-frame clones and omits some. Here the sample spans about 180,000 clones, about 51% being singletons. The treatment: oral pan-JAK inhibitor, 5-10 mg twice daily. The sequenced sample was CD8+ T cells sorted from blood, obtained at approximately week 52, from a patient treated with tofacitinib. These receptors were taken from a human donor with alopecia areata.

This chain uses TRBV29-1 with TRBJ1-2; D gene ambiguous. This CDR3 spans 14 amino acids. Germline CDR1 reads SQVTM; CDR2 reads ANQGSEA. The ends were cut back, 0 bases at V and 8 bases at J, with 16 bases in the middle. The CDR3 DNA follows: TGCAGCGTTGAAGATCGGATCCGTCGCGGAGGCTACACCTTC. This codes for CSVEDRIRRGGYTF. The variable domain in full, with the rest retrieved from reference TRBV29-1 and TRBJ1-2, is SAVISQKPSRDICQRGTSLTIQCQVDSQVTMMFWYRQQPGQSLTLIATANQGSEATYESGFVIDKFPISRPNLTFSTLTVSNMSPEDSSIYLCSVEDRIRRGGYTFGSGTRLTVV.

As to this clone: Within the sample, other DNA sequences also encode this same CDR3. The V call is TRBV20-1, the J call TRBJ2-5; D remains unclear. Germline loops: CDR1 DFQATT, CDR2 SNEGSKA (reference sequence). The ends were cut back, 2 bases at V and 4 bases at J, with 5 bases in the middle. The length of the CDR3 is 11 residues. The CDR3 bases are TGCAGTGCTAGACCAGGAGAGACCCAGTACTTC. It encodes CSARPGETQYF.

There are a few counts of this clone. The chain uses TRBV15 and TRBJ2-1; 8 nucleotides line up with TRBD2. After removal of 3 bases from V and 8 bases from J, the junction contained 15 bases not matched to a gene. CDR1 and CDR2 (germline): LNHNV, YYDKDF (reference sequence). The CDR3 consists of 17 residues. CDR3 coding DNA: TGTGCCACCAGCAGGGACCCCCGGGGGGGCATCATTGATGAGCAGTTCTTC. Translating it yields CATSRDPRGGIIDEQFF.

The CDR3 nucleotides read TGTGCCAGCAGCTTAATGGCAGGGGTAAATTCACCCCTCCACTTT. It yields the protein CASSLMAGVNSPLHF. This chain uses TRBV7-3 with TRBJ1-6; tentatively, D is TRBD1 (6 bases). Trimming removed 1 base at V and 7 bases at J, with 11 bases between. Looked up from germline, CDR1 is SGHTA and CDR2 is FQGTGA. The length of the CDR3 is 15 residues.

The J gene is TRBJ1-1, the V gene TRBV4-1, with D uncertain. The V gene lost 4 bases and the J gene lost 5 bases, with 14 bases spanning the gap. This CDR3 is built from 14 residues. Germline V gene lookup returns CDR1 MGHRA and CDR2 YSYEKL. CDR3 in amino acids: CASSPPGGRTEAFF. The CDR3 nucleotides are TGCGCCAGCAGCCCCCCGGGTGGAAGGACTGAAGCTTTCTTT.

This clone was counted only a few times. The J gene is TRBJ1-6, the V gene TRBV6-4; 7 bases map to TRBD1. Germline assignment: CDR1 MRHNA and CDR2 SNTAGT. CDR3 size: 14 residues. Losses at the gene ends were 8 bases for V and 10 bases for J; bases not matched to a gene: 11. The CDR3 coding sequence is TGTGCCAGCCGGGCCGGGACAGATGGATCACCCCTCCACTTT. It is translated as CASRAGTDGSPLHF.

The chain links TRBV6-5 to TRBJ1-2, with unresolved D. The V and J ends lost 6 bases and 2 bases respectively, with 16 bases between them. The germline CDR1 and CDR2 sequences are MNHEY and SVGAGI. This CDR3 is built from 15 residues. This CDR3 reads CASRIARRVNYGYTF. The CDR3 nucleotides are TGTGCCAGCAGAATCGCTCGCCGGGTCAACTATGGCTACACCTTC.

The CDR3 protein is CASSFHGGDLYEQYF. The CDR3 coding sequence is TGTGCCAGCAGCTTTCACGGGGGAGACCTCTACGAGCAGTACTTC. This sequence joins TRBV7-8 and TRBJ2-7, with D perhaps matching TRBD2 (6 bases). The CDR3 is made up of 15 amino acids. The germline V gene encodes CDR1 SGHVS and CDR2 FQNEAQ. Trimming left V 3 bases short and J 3 bases short, with 15 bases between. The variable domain in full, completed from reference TRBV7-8 and TRBJ2-7, reads GAGVSQSPRYKVAKRGQDVALRCDPISGHVSLFWYQQALGQGPEFLTYFQNEAQLDKSGLPSDRFFAERPEGSVSTLKIQRTQQEDSAVYLCASSFHGGDLYEQYFGPGTRLTVT.

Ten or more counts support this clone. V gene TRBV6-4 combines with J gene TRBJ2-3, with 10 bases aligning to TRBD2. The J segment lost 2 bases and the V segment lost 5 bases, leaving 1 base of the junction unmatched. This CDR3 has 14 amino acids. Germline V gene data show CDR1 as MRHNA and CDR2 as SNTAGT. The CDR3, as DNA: TGTGCCAGCAGTAGCGGGGGGGCCACAGATACGCAGTATTTT. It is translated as CASSSGGATDTQYF.

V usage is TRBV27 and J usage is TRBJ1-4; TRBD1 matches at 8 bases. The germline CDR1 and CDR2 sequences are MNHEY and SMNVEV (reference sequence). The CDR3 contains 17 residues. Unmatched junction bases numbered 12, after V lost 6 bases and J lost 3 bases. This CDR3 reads CASRMGQARVSNEKLFF. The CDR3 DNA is TGTGCCAGCAGGATGGGACAGGCGAGAGTTTCTAATGAAAAACTGTTTTTT.

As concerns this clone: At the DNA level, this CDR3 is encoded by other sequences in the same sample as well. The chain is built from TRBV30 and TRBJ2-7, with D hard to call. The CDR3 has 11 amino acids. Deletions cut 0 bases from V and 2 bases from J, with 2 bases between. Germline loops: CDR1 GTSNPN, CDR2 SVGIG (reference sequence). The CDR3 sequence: CAWSVAYEQYF. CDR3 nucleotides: TGTGCCTGGAGTGTAGCCTACGAGCAGTACTTC.

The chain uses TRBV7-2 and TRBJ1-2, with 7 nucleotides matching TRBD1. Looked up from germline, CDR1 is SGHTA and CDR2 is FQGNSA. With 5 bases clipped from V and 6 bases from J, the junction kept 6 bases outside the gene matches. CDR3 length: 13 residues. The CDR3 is CASSQSGTDGYTF. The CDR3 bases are TGTGCCAGCAGCCAAAGCGGGACAGATGGCTACACCTTC. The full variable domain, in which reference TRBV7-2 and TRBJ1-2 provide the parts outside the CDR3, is GAGVSQSPSNKVTEKGKDVELRCDPISGHTALYWYRQSLGQGLEFLIYFQGNSAPDKSGLPSDRFSAERTGGSVSTLTIQRTQQEDSAVYLCASSQSGTDGYTFGSGTRLTVV.

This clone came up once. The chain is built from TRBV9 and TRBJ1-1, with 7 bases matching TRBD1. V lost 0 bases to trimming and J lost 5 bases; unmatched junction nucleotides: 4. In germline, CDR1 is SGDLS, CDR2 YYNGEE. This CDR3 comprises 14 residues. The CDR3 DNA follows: TGTGCCAGCAGCGTAGAGACAGGGTGGACTGAAGCTTTCTTT. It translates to CASSVETGWTEAFF.

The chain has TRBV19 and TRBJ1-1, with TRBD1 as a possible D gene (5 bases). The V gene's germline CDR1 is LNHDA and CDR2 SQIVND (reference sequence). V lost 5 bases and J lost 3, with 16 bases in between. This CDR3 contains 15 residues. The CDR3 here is CASSPGGVSYTEAFF. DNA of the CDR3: TGTGCCAGTAGTCCCGGAGGGGTTTCGTACACTGAAGCTTTCTTT. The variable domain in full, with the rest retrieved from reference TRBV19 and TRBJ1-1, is DGGITQSPKYLFRKEGQNVTLSCEQNLNHDAMYWYRQDPGQGLRLIYYSQIVNDFQKGDIAEGYSVSREKKESFPLTVTSAQKNPTAFYLCASSPGGVSYTEAFFGQGTRLTVV.

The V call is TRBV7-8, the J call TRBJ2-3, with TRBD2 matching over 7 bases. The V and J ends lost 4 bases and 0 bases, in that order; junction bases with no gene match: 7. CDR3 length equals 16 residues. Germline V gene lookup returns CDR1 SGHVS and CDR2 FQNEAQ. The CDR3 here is CASSSPSSGSTDTQYF. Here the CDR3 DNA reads TGTGCCAGCAGCTCCCCGTCTAGCGGTAGCACAGATACGCAGTATTTT.

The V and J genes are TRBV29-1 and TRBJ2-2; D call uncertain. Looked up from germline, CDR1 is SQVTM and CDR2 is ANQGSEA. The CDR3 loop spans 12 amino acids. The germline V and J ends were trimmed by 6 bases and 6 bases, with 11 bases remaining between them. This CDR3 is CSVVDGSGELFF. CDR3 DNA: TGCAGCGTAGTGGATGGTTCCGGGGAGCTGTTTTTT.

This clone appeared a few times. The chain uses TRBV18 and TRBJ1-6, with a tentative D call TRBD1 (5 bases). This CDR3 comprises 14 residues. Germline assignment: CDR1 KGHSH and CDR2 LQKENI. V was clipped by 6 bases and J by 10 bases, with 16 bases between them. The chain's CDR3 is CASSPSGGESPLHF. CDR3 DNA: TGTGCCAGCTCCCCCAGCGGGGGAGAGTCACCCCTCCACTTT.

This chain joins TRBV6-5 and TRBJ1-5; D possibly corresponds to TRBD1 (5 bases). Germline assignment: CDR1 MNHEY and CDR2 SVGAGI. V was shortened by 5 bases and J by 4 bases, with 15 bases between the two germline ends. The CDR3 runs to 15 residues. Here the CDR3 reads CASSPGQGWNQPQHF. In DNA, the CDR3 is TGTGCCAGCAGTCCGGGGCAGGGTTGGAATCAGCCCCAGCATTTT.

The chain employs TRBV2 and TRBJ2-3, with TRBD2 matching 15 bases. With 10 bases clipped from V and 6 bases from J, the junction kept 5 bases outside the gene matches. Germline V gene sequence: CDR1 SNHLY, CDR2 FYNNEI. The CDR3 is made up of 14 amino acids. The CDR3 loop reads CATRTSGGDDTQYF. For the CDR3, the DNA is TGTGCCACCCGGACTAGCGGGGGGGACGATACGCAGTATTTT.

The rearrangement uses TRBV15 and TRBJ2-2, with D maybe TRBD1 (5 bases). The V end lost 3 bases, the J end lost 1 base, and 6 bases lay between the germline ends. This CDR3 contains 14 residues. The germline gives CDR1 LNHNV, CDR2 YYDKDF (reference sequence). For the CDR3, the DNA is TGTGCCACCAGCAGGACAGTGAACACCGGGGAGCTGTTTTTT. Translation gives CATSRTVNTGELFF.

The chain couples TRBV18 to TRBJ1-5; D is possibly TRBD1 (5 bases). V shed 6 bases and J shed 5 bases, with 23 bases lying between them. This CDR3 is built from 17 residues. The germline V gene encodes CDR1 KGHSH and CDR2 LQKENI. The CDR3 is CASSLLGTAGQYQPQHF. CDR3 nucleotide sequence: TGTGCCAGCTCCCTTTTGGGAACGGCAGGACAATATCAGCCCCAGCATTTT.

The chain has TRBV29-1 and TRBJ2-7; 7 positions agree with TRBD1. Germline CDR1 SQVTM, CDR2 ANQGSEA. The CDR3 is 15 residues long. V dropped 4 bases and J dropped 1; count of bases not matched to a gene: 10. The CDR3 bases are TGCAGCGTTGGGTTGCAGGGGGTTAGATCCTACGAGCAGTACTTC. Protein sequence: CSVGLQGVRSYEQYF.

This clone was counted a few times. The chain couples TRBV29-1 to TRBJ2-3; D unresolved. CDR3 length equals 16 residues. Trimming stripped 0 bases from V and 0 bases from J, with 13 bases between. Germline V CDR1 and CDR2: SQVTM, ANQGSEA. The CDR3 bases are TGCAGCGTTGAAGATCTTGACGGGCTAAGCACAGATACGCAGTATTTT. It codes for CSVEDLDGLSTDTQYF.

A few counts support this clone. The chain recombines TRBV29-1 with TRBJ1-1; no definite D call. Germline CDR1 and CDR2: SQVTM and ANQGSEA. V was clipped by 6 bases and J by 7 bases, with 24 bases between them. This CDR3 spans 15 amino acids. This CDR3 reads CSVSDGLLLRGEAFF. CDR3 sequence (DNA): TGCAGCGTCTCGGACGGTCTCTTGCTGCGAGGTGAAGCTTTCTTT. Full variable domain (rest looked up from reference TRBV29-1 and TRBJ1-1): SAVISQKPSRDICQRGTSLTIQCQVDSQVTMMFWYRQQPGQSLTLIATANQGSEATYESGFVIDKFPISRPNLTFSTLTVSNMSPEDSSIYLCSVSDGLLLRGEAFFGQGTRLTVV.

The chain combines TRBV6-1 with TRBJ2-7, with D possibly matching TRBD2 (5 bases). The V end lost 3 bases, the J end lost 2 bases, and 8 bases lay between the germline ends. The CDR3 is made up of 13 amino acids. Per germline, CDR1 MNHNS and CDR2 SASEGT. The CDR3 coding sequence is TGTGCCAGCAGTGATGGACTGACCTACGAGCAGTACTTC. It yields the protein CASSDGLTYEQYF.

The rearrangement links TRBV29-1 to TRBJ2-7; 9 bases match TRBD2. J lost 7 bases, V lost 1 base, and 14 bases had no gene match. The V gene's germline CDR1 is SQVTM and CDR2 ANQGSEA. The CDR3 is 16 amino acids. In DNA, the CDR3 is TGCAGCGTTGAAGGTTTAGCGGGGGCGTCCTCTTGGGAGCAGTACTTC. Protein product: CSVEGLAGASSWEQYF.

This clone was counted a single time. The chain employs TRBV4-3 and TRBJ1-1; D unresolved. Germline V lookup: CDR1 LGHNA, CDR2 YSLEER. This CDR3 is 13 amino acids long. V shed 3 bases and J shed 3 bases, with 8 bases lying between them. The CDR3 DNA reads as TGCGCCAGCAGCCAGGTGGGCCACACTGAAGCTTTCTTT. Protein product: CASSQVGHTEAFF.

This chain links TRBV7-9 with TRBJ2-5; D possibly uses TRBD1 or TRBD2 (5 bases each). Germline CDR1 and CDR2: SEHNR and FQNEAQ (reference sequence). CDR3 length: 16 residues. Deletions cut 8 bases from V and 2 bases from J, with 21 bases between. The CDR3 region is CASLGVLVSGQETQYF. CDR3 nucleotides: TGTGCCAGCCTGGGGGTACTGGTCTCGGGTCAAGAGACCCAGTACTTC.

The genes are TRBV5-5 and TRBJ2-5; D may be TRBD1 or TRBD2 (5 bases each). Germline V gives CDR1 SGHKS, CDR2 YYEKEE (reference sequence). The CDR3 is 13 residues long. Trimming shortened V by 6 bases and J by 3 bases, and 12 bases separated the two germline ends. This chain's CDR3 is CASNLWGKETQYF. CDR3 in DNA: TGTGCCAGCAACCTTTGGGGGAAAGAGACCCAGTACTTC.